The clone carrying this T cell receptor beta chain was observed a few times. This sample was included in a study of T-cell memory formation after mild COVID-19. TCRdb independently ran MiXCR on the 5' RACE reads; one entry per CDR3 protein. Here the sample spans 190,000 or so distinct CDR3 sequences, roughly 23% being singletons. Germline V CDR1 and CDR2: ENHRY, SYGVKD. This CDR3 has 17 residues. V dropped 5 bases and J dropped 1; count of bases not matched to a gene: 14. The sequenced sample consisted of PBMCs or a T cell subset sorted from them (not recorded which). This TCR derives from an adult woman who had mild COVID-19 (a few samples of this study predate the infection). Cell type and time point are not known. V and J are TRBV10-3 and TRBJ2-7; TRBD1 aligns across 7 bases. In DNA form, the CDR3 reads TGTGCCATCAGTTGGGCCCCAGACAGGGCAACTTCCTACGAGCAGTACTTC. This sequence encodes CAISWAPDRATSYEQYF.